This TCR beta chain emerged from a study of T cells in Graves' hyperthyroidism and ophthalmopathy. Amplified TCR beta CDR3 regions came from RNA transcripts. First-round RT-PCR with HTBI primers amplified the TCR CDR3 region. TCRdb re-derived calls from the multiplex PCR reads in MiXCR, one entry per CDR3 protein. In the table there are 300,000 to 450,000 distinct CDR3 sequences, approximately 15% of which are singletons. The CDR3 contains 15 residues. The V end lost 1 base, the J end lost 9 bases, and 16 bases lay between the germline ends. Germline assignment: CDR1 SGHVS and CDR2 FQNEAQ. This clonotype was observed many times.

This rearrangement joins TRBV7-8 to TRBJ1-5, with a weak D call TRBD1 (5 bases). This clonotype was obtained from a woman aged 55-75 years with Graves' hyperthyroidism. The sequencing sample was made of blood. DNA of the CDR3: TGTGCCAGCAGCTTAGTAGGGGTTGTTGGTTTGCCCCAGCATTTT. The encoded protein is CASSLVGVVGLPQHF.